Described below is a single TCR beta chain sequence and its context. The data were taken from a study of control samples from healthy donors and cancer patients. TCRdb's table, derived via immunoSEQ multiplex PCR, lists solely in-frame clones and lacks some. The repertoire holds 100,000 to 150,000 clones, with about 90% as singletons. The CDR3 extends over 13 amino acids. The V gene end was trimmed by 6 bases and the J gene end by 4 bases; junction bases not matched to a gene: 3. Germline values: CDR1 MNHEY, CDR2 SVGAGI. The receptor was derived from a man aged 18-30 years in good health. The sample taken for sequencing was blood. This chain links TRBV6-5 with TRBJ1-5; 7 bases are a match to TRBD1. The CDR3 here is CASSQGQNQPQHF. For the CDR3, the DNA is TGTGCCAGCAGCCAGGGACAGAATCAGCCCCAGCATTTT.